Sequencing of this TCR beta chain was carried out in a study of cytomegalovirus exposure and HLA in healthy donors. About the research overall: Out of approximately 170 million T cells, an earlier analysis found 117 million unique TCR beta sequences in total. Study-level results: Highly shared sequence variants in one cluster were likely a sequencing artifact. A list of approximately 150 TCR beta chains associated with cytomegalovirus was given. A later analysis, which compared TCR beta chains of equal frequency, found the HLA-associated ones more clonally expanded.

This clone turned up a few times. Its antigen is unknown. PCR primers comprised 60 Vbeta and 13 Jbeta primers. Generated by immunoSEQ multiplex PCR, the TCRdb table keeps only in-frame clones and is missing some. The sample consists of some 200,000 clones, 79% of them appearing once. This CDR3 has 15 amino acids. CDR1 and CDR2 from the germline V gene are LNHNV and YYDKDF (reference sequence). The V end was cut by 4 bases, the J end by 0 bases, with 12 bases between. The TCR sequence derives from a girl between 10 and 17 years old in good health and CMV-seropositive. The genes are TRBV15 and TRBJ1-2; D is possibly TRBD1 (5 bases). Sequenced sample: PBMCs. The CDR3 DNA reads TGTGCCACCAGCAAACTACAGGAGTCTAACTATGGCTACACCTTC. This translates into CATSKLQESNYGYTF.